This T cell receptor (beta chain) was identified during a study of T cells in Graves' hyperthyroidism and ophthalmopathy. This clonotype has more than one count but fewer than ten. Amplification of TCR beta CDR3 regions used RNA as the template. RT-PCR in the first round (using the HTBI primer set) targeted the TCR CDR3. TCRdb redid the calling of the multiplex PCR reads with MiXCR, one entry per CDR3 protein. The sample gives 45,000 or so distinct CDR3 sequences, around half of which show up once; roughly 32% is in the top ten. V lost 9 bases and J lost 3; bases outside the gene matches: 2. The CDR3 totals 13 residues. Germline V gene data show CDR1 as KGHDR and CDR2 as SFDVKD.

Sequencing was performed on peripheral blood or thyroid tissue (not recorded which). The chain links TRBV24-1 to TRBJ1-2; the match to TRBD1 covers 11 bases. This TCR was sampled from a woman in her fifties or sixties with Graves' hyperthyroidism. CDR3 nucleotides: TGTGCCACCGGGGGACAGGGGGACTATGGCTACACCTTC. It encodes CATGGQGDYGYTF.